A selection of T cell receptor beta chains follows, all from one sample in a study of CD8 T cells in ankylosing spondylitis. TCRdb ran MiXCR on the 5' RACE reads and lists one entry per CDR3 protein. The table shows about 130,000 distinct CDR3 sequences, with about 13% occurring only once. Sequenced sample: blood, either unsorted or a sorted T cell fraction (not recorded which). Every receptor here comes from a female donor with ankylosing spondylitis or in good health (not recorded which). CDR3s include the opening cysteine and the closing phenylalanine or tryptophan. Fields, in order: V gene, clone size, J gene, D gene, CDR3 protein, CDR3 DNA. D genes are given only for firm matches. Clone size is stated in some rows and not others, as once, few, many or a class when expanded.

>TRBV3-1|few|TRBJ1-2|-
CASSQEGPRGYTF
TGTGCCAGCAGCCAAGAAGGACCTCGGGGCTACACCTTC
>TRBV20-1|few|TRBJ1-2|-
CSARASYGYTF
TGCAGTGCTAGGGCCAGCTATGGCTACACCTTC
>TRBV7-7|few|TRBJ2-2|TRBD2
CASSPGTSGSTGELFF
TGTGCTAGCAGCCCCGGGACTAGCGGGAGCACCGGGGAGCTGTTTTTT
>TRBV5-4|-|TRBJ1-1|-
CASRGGQGRGEAFF
TGTGCCAGCAGGGGTGGCCAGGGGCGCGGTGAAGCTTTCTTT
>TRBV7-7|-|TRBJ2-3|-
CASSPRLPDTQYF
TGTGCTAGCAGCCCCAGACTCCCAGATACGCAGTATTTT
>TRBV5-1|few|TRBJ2-3|TRBD1
CASSLEAGQGTDTQYF
TGCGCCAGCAGCTTGGAGGCGGGACAGGGGACAGATACGCAGTATTTT
>TRBV20-1|-|TRBJ2-7|-
CSAPRDSSYEQYF
TGCAGTGCCCCTCGGGATAGCTCCTACGAGCAGTACTTC
>TRBV7-6|-|TRBJ1-1|TRBD1
CASSQGAERGAFF
TGTGCCAGCAGCCAGGGGGCCGAAAGGGGAGCTTTCTTT
>TRBV5-1|many|TRBJ2-3|-
CASSLGQSTDTQYF
TGCGCCAGCAGCTTGGGACAGAGCACAGATACGCAGTATTTT
>TRBV5-5|few|TRBJ2-5|-
CASSLHGTNQETQYF
TGTGCCAGCAGCTTACACGGGACAAACCAAGAGACCCAGTACTTC
>TRBV11-2|many|TRBJ2-7|TRBD2
CASSLAGDYYYEQYF
TGTGCCAGCAGCTTAGCCGGGGACTACTACTACGAGCAGTACTTC
>TRBV4-2|many|TRBJ1-5|-
CASSQDREAGLPQHF
TGTGCCAGCAGCCAAGACAGGGAGGCCGGGTTGCCCCAGCATTTT
>TRBV20-1|-|TRBJ2-3|-
CSARVIAFDTQYF
TGCAGTGCTAGAGTTATAGCATTCGATACGCAGTATTTT
>TRBV5-1|-|TRBJ1-2|-
CASSWGLGSDGYTF
TGCGCCAGCAGTTGGGGCTTGGGATCCGATGGCTACACCTTC
>TRBV5-1|many|TRBJ2-3|-
CASSPLGPSTDTQYF
TGCGCCAGCAGCCCGCTGGGCCCAAGCACAGATACGCAGTATTTT
>TRBV5-1|many|TRBJ2-5|-
CASSLYSLQETQYF
TGCGCCAGCAGCTTATACAGCCTACAAGAGACCCAGTACTTC
>TRBV4-2|-|TRBJ2-5|TRBD2
CASSPRASGGAVETQYF
TGTGCCAGCAGCCCTCGGGCTAGCGGGGGGGCCGTGGAGACCCAGTACTTC
>TRBV2|many|TRBJ2-1|TRBD1
CASRETGGQYNEQFF
TGTGCCAGCAGGGAGACAGGGGGCCAGTACAATGAGCAGTTCTTC
>TRBV5-1|few|TRBJ1-5|TRBD1
CASSFPGQGTNQPQHF
TGCGCCAGCAGCTTTCCGGGACAGGGCACCAATCAGCCCCAGCATTTT
>TRBV7-9|-|TRBJ2-1|-
CASSNGGVNNEQFF
TGTGCCAGCAGTAATGGCGGAGTGAACAATGAGCAGTTCTTC
>TRBV27|few|TRBJ1-2|-
CASSSLKDYGYTF
TGTGCCAGCAGTTCGTTAAAGGACTATGGCTACACCTTC